The TCR beta chain under discussion was sequenced for a study of PD-1 blockade in mismatch repair-deficient tumors. Broader study findings: Tumor-resident clones, often undetectable pretreatment in blood, expanded then contracted after pembrolizumab.

Sequenced by immunoSEQ multiplex PCR; TCRdb stores in-frame clones only, minus some. The sample contains about 100,000 clones, under 90% of which appear only once. Germline CDR1 is SGHTA and CDR2 is FQGNSA. The CDR3 extends over 15 amino acids. The germline V and J ends were trimmed by 2 bases and 8 bases, with 16 bases remaining between them. A word on this clone: Its antigen remains unknown.

The TCR-sequenced patients were a few responders to pembrolizumab. Specimen: peripheral blood, collected roughly eight months after starting pembrolizumab. This chain connects TRBV7-2 to TRBJ1-3; D is possibly TRBD1 (6 bases). The TCR comes from an adult with mismatch repair-deficient cancer. This CDR3 reads CASSLQGTSTDTIYF. For the CDR3, the DNA is TGTGCCAGCAGCTTACAGGGGACATCGACGGACACCATATATTTT.